Listed here are 8 T cell receptor beta chains from one sample, sequenced in a study of cytomegalovirus exposure and HLA in healthy donors. The PCR used 60 Vbeta and 13 Jbeta primers. Assay used: immunoSEQ multiplex PCR; TCRdb lists only in-frame clones, some missing. The table records under 110,000 clones, under 80% of them present only once. The source material was PBMCs. Source of these receptors: a man in his forties in good health and CMV-seronegative.

CDR3 in DNA: TGTGCCAGCAGTTTAACAGTACTCTCCTACAATGAGCAGTTCTTC. Translated: CASSLTVLSYNEQFF. The chain uses TRBV28 and TRBJ2-1; D not certain. The germline V and J ends were trimmed by 2 bases and 0 bases, with 8 bases remaining between them. Germline CDR1 is MDHEN and CDR2 is SYDVKM. The length of the CDR3 is 15 residues.

The sample holds one count of this clone. V and J are TRBV21-1 and TRBJ1-1; the table's D call, TRBD1, has no DNA check behind it. TRBV21-1 is a listed pseudogene. This CDR3 is 17 amino acids long. CDR3 DNA sequence: TGTGCCAGCAGCAAAGATGCCAGGTTCGTACTGAACACTGAAGCTTTCTTT. Amino acid sequence: CASSKDARFVLNTEAFF.

The rearrangement links TRBV19 to TRBJ2-3; TRBD2 aligns across 12 bases. J was trimmed by 10 bases and V by 7 bases; bases with no gene match: 9. There are 14 residues in the CDR3. Germline V gene data show CDR1 as LNHDA and CDR2 as SQIVND (reference sequence). This CDR3 reads CASKTSGGSNPQYF. The CDR3, as DNA: TGTGCCAGTAAAACTAGCGGGGGGTCCAATCCGCAGTATTTT.

This clone was seen only a few times. The chain has TRBV7-2 and TRBJ2-2; D is perhaps TRBD1 (6 bases). V lost 6 bases and J lost 0, with 14 bases in between. The CDR3 is 16 amino acids. Germline V gene data show CDR1 as SGHTA and CDR2 as FQGNSA. The CDR3 sequence is CASSIQGRANTGELFF. The DNA of the CDR3 is TGTGCCAGCAGTATACAGGGTAGGGCGAACACCGGGGAGCTGTTTTTT. The full variable domain, its missing parts supplied by reference TRBV7-2 and TRBJ2-2, is GAGVSQSPSNKVTEKGKDVELRCDPISGHTALYWYRQSLGQGLEFLIYFQGNSAPDKSGLPSDRFSAERTGGSVSTLTIQRTQQEDSAVYLCASSIQGRANTGELFFGEGSRLTVL.

The chain carries TRBV5-1 and TRBJ2-3, with a tentative D call TRBD1 (5 bases). This CDR3 is built from 13 residues. Germline assignment: CDR1 SGHRS and CDR2 YFSETQ. Trimming removed 5 bases from V and 4 bases from J, with 11 bases in between. The chain's CDR3 is CASRTQGADTQYF. CDR3 bases: TGCGCCAGCAGAACTCAGGGCGCAGATACGCAGTATTTT.

This rearrangement joins TRBV2 to TRBJ1-5, with D unresolved. The V end was cut by 2 bases, the J end by 3 bases, with 5 bases between. The CDR3 is 13 residues long. Germline CDR1 reads SNHLY; CDR2 reads FYNNEI. This CDR3 is CASSEQDNQPQHF. For the CDR3, the DNA is TGTGCCAGCAGTGAACAGGACAATCAGCCCCAGCATTTT.

This chain links TRBV5-1 with TRBJ1-4; 7 positions match TRBD1. CDR3 length: 15 amino acids. The trim removed 4 bases at V and 7 bases at J, leaving 10 bases unmatched. Germline lookup yields CDR1 SGHRS and CDR2 YFSETQ. This CDR3 reads CASSGNRGSSEKLFF. CDR3 sequence (DNA): TGCGCCAGCAGCGGGAACAGGGGATCTAGTGAAAAACTGTTTTTT.

Only a few counts were recorded for this clone. The rearrangement joins TRBV2 to TRBJ2-3; no firm D call. The CDR3 is 12 residues long. V was cut by 6 bases and J by 2 bases, with 6 bases left in between. From germline, CDR1 is SNHLY and CDR2 FYNNEI. The CDR3 here is CASSADTDTQYF. CDR3 DNA: TGTGCCAGCAGCGCGGACACAGATACGCAGTATTTT.